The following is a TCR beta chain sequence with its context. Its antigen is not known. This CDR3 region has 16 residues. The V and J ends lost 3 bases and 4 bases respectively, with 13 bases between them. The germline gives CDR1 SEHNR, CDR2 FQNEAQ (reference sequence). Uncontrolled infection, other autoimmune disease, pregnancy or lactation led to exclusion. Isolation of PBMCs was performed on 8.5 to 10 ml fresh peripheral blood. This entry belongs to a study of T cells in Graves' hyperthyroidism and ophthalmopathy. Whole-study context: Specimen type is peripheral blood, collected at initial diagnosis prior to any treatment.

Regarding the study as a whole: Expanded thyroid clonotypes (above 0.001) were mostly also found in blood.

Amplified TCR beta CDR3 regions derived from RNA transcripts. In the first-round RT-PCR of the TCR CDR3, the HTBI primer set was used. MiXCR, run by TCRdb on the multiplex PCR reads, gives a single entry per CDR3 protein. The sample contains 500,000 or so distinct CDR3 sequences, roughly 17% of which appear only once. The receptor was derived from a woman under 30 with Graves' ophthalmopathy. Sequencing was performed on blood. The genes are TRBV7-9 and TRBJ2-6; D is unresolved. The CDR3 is CASSFGAGLGANVLTF. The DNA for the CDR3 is TGTGCCAGCAGCTTTGGCGCCGGGCTGGGGGCCAACGTCCTGACTTTC.